Presented here are 17 T cell receptor beta chains from one specimen sequenced in a study of memory CD4+ T cells and cytomegalovirus serostatus. The sort gate was single viable CD3+CD4+CD8-CD45RO+ cells for memory CD4+ T cells. TCRdb's copy holds only in-frame clones and misses some; the assay was immunoSEQ multiplex PCR. The repertoire holds approximately 60,000 clones, with about 80% as singletons. Material for sequencing was memory CD4+ T cells from blood. These receptors were collected from an adult in good health and CMV-seropositive.

The V call is TRBV7-9, the J call TRBJ2-7, with TRBD2 matching 9 bases. Germline V gene sequence: CDR1 SEHNR, CDR2 FQNEAQ (reference sequence). The CDR3 totals 15 residues. Losses at the gene ends were 8 bases for V and 5 bases for J; bases not matched to a gene: 13. The CDR3 DNA reads TGTGCCAGCTGGGCTAGCGGGACGAGGCCGGACGAGCAGTACTTC. Amino acids: CASWASGTRPDEQYF.

This clone was detected a few times. The V gene is TRBV19, the J gene TRBJ1-2; D gene unclear. The length of the CDR3 is 13 residues. Germline CDR1 LNHDA, CDR2 SQIVND (reference sequence). The ends were cut back, 6 bases at V and 5 bases at J, with 13 bases in the middle. CDR3: CASSKDQRYGYTF. CDR3 nucleotide sequence: TGTGCCAGTAGCAAGGATCAGAGGTATGGCTACACCTTC. The full variable domain, its missing parts supplied by reference TRBV19 and TRBJ1-2, is DGGITQSPKYLFRKEGQNVTLSCEQNLNHDAMYWYRQDPGQGLRLIYYSQIVNDFQKGDIAEGYSVSREKKESFPLTVTSAQKNPTAFYLCASSKDQRYGYTFGSGTRLTVV.

The rearrangement uses TRBV18 and TRBJ2-1; 7 nucleotides agree with TRBD2. CDR1 is KGHSH and CDR2 is LQKENI in the germline V gene. Losses at the gene ends were 0 bases for V and 6 bases for J; bases not matched to a gene: 2. CDR3 length: 14 amino acids. CDR3 region: CASSPPGRANEQFF. CDR3 nucleotides: TGTGCCAGCTCACCACCGGGGAGGGCCAATGAGCAGTTCTTC.

This clone was seen a single time. The rearrangement joins TRBV10-3 to TRBJ2-7; D is undetermined. The CDR3 extends over 13 amino acids. Germline-derived CDR1 and CDR2 are ENHRY and SYGVKD. V dropped 0 bases and J dropped 3 bases, with 6 bases sitting between them. The CDR3 region is CAISESSLYEQYV. The CDR3 nucleotides read TGTGCCATCAGTGAGTCAAGCCTCTACGAGCAGTACGTC.

In its sample, this clone was seen a few times. J is TRBJ2-6 and V is TRBV4-1, with D possibly matching TRBD1 (5 bases). The CDR3 is 16 residues long. V was trimmed by 2 bases and J by 0 bases, leaving 8 bases between them. Per germline, CDR1 MGHRA and CDR2 YSYEKL. The CDR3 reads CASSQPTVSGANVLTF. DNA for the CDR3: TGCGCCAGCAGCCAACCGACAGTCTCTGGGGCCAACGTCCTGACTTTC.

The chain carries TRBV6-5 and TRBJ2-7; 7 bases line up with TRBD1. J lost 6 bases, V lost 6 bases, and 11 bases had no gene match. The CDR3 consists of 14 residues. CDR1 and CDR2 (germline): MNHEY, SVGAGI. The CDR3 loop reads CASRRTGVASEQYF. The CDR3, as DNA: TGTGCCAGCAGAAGGACAGGAGTCGCCTCCGAGCAGTACTTC.

Here the CDR3 reads CASSSTSGTDTQYF. The CDR3 DNA sequence: TGTGCCAGCAGCTCGACTAGCGGCACAGATACGCAGTATTTT. The chain combines TRBV7-2 with TRBJ2-3; 8 nucleotides line up with TRBD2. CDR1 SGHTA and CDR2 FQGNSA come from the germline V gene. The CDR3 spans 14 residues. Trimming at V came to 4 bases and at J to 1 base, leaving 1 base not matched to a gene.

This clone was seen repeatedly, ten times or more. The rearrangement links TRBV10-3 to TRBJ1-3, with 7 positions matching TRBD1. The CDR3 totals 14 residues. Germline lookup yields CDR1 ENHRY and CDR2 SYGVKD. J gave up 0 bases and V 10 bases, and 6 bases lay outside the gene matches. The CDR3 sequence is CASWDSSSGNTIYF. CDR3 DNA: TGTGCCAGCTGGGACAGTAGCTCTGGAAACACCATATATTTT.

The V and J genes are TRBV5-1 and TRBJ2-4, with a weak D call TRBD2 (7 bases). Between the trimmed V and J ends, which lost 4 bases and 2 bases, there was a span of 19 bases. The CDR3 runs to 17 residues. Per germline, CDR1 SGHRS and CDR2 YFSETQ. CDR3: CASSPGPGEGSKNIQYF. Written as DNA, the CDR3 is TGCGCCAGCAGCCCGGGGCCAGGGGAGGGGTCCAAAAACATTCAGTACTTC.

In nucleotides, the CDR3 is TGCGCCAGCGGCACCGGTAGCACAGATACGCAGTATTTT. Translation: CASGTGSTDTQYF. This chain links TRBV4-1 with TRBJ2-3, with unresolved D. The V end lost 8 bases, the J end lost 0 bases, and 9 bases lay between the germline ends. The CDR3 has 13 residues. Germline assignment: CDR1 MGHRA and CDR2 YSYEKL.

This clone was seen a handful of times. The chain employs TRBV10-3 and TRBJ2-7; 9 bases agree with TRBD2. V was pared by 11 bases and J by 3 bases, with 5 bases of the junction left unmatched. CDR1 is ENHRY, CDR2 SYGVKD, per germline. The CDR3 contains 12 residues. The CDR3 here is CAVRTSDYEQYV. The CDR3 DNA reads TGTGCCGTGCGGACTAGCGACTACGAGCAGTACGTC.

The CDR3 DNA sequence: TGTGCCAGCAGGGACGGGACAGGGGGCAATCAAGTCTACGAGCAGTACTTC. This encodes CASRDGTGGNQVYEQYF. The rearrangement joins TRBV28 to TRBJ2-7, with TRBD1 matching 12 bases. Germline CDR1 and CDR2: MDHEN and SYDVKM. This CDR3 contains 17 residues. V was clipped by 6 bases and J by 3 bases; unmatched bases: 12.

The CDR3 DNA reads TGTGCCAGCAGTTTATCGACTCGGGGAAAACTGTTTTTT. Translation: CASSLSTRGKLFF. J is TRBJ1-4 and V is TRBV27; D is undetermined. Deletions cut 0 bases from V and 10 bases from J, with 9 bases between. The germline V gene has CDR1 MNHEY and CDR2 SMNVEV (reference sequence). This CDR3 has 13 residues. Full variable domain (rest looked up from reference TRBV27 and TRBJ1-4): EAQVTQNPRYLITVTGKKLTVTCSQNMNHEYMSWYRQDPGLGLRQIYYSMNVEVTDKGDVPEGYKVSRKEKRNFPLILESPSPNQTSLYFCASSLSTRGKLFFGSGTQLSVL.

The CDR3 loop is CASSQAGRGGRGANVLTF. CDR3 bases: TGCGCCAGCAGCCAAGCTGGTCGGGGAGGGCGTGGGGCCAACGTCCTGACTTTC. This chain joins TRBV4-3 and TRBJ2-6, with 7 bases identical to TRBD2. Germline-derived CDR1 and CDR2 are LGHNA and YSLEER. The CDR3 sequence is 18 residues long. V trimming: 1 base; J trimming: 3 bases; junction bases outside the gene matches: 9.

V usage is TRBV11-2 and J usage is TRBJ2-1; possibly TRBD2 for D (5 bases). With 1 base removed from V and 4 bases from J, the gap between germline ends came to 17 bases. Germline CDR1 is SGHAT and CDR2 is FQNNGV. The CDR3 extends over 17 amino acids. CDR3 in DNA: TGTGCCAGCAGCTTAGTTCGGGGTCCCGGTGGGTACAATGAGCAGTTCTTC. It codes for CASSLVRGPGGYNEQFF. Together with reference TRBV11-2 and TRBJ2-1, the CDR3 gives the full variable domain: EAGVAQSPRYKIIEKRQSVAFWCNPISGHATLYWYQQILGQGPKLLIQFQNNGVVDDSQLPKDRFSAERLKGVDSTLKIQPAKLEDSAVYLCASSLVRGPGGYNEQFFGPGTRLTVL.

The CDR3 reads CASSQDTARPYNEQFF. The CDR3 DNA sequence: TGCGCCAGCAGCCAAGATACGGCCAGGCCGTACAATGAGCAGTTCTTC. This chain links TRBV4-1 with TRBJ2-1; no firm D call. CDR1 is MGHRA, CDR2 YSYEKL, per germline. V was trimmed by 0 bases and J by 4 bases, leaving 13 bases between them. The CDR3 runs to 16 residues.

The chain links TRBV7-2 to TRBJ1-2, with no clear D. The germline V gene has CDR1 SGHTA and CDR2 FQGNSA. The CDR3 totals 17 residues. V shed 4 bases and J shed 4 bases, with 22 bases lying between them. The CDR3 DNA sequence: TGTGCCAGCAGCTCTTGGCCCCCCCGGGCGTGGGCCTATGGCTACACCTTC. As protein: CASSSWPPRAWAYGYTF. Full variable domain (missing parts from reference TRBV7-2 and TRBJ1-2): GAGVSQSPSNKVTEKGKDVELRCDPISGHTALYWYRQSLGQGLEFLIYFQGNSAPDKSGLPSDRFSAERTGGSVSTLTIQRTQQEDSAVYLCASSSWPPRAWAYGYTFGSGTRLTVV.